The 20 T cell receptor beta chains listed next were all sequenced from one sample in a study of cytomegalovirus exposure and HLA in healthy donors. The study ran its PCR with 60 Vbeta and 13 Jbeta primers. TCRdb keeps only in-frame clones here, not all; method: immunoSEQ multiplex PCR. The data hold some 180,000 clones, with roughly 78% observed a single time. Sequenced: PBMCs. The receptors originated from a woman aged 25 to 39 in good health and CMV-seropositive.

The chain couples TRBV30 to TRBJ1-1, with D perhaps matching TRBD1 (5 bases). Germline V lookup: CDR1 GTSNPN, CDR2 SVGIG (reference sequence). With 0 bases removed from V and 4 bases from J, the gap between germline ends came to 9 bases. The CDR3 is made up of 13 amino acids. CDR3 sequence: CAWSVGQGTEAFF. The CDR3 DNA is TGTGCCTGGAGTGTGGGTCAGGGCACTGAAGCTTTCTTT.

This chain joins TRBV11-3 and TRBJ1-2; possibly TRBD1 for D (6 bases). Germline V gives CDR1 SGHNT, CDR2 YENEEA. V was pared by 6 bases and J by 13 bases, with 21 bases between. This CDR3 has 13 amino acids. The CDR3 is CASRESGTTVFTF. For the CDR3, the DNA is TGTGCCAGCAGGGAATCCGGGACAACCGTTTTCACCTTC. Filled out from reference TRBV11-3 and TRBJ1-2, the complete variable domain reads EAGVVQSPRYKIIEKKQPVAFWCNPISGHNTLYWYLQNLGQGPELLIRYENEEAVDDSQLPKDRFSAERLKGVDSTLKIQPAELGDSAVYLCASRESGTTVFTFGSGTRLTVV.

This clone was detected only once. The chain links TRBV12-5 to TRBJ2-7; D is unresolved. The V gene lost 7 bases and the J gene lost 2 bases, with 15 bases spanning the gap. The CDR3 spans 14 residues. Germline CDR1 LGHNT, CDR2 FRNRAP. CDR3 sequence reads: CASALTLVPYEQYF. In DNA, the CDR3 is TGTGCTAGTGCCTTGACACTTGTCCCCTACGAGCAGTACTTC.

This clone was found once. This chain links TRBV7-2 with TRBJ2-3; 7 nucleotides align to TRBD2. The CDR3 loop spans 15 amino acids. Per germline, CDR1 SGHTA and CDR2 FQGNSA. V shed 4 bases, J shed 3 bases, and the junction held 7 bases outside the gene matches. CDR3 nucleotide sequence: TGTGCCAGCAGCTATGGGGGGGGGTATACAGATACGCAGTATTTT. Translating it yields CASSYGGGYTDTQYF. Using reference TRBV7-2 and TRBJ2-3 for the parts outside the CDR3, the full variable domain is GAGVSQSPSNKVTEKGKDVELRCDPISGHTALYWYRQSLGQGLEFLIYFQGNSAPDKSGLPSDRFSAERTGGSVSTLTIQRTQQEDSAVYLCASSYGGGYTDTQYFGPGTRLTVL.

This chain joins TRBV6-5 and TRBJ2-1; 10 nucleotides match TRBD2. This CDR3 is built from 15 residues. Losses at the gene ends were 7 bases for V and 6 bases for J; bases not matched to a gene: 9. Per germline, CDR1 MNHEY and CDR2 SVGAGI. The CDR3 DNA reads TGTGCCAGCACCCCCCTAGCGGGAGTAGTCAATGAGCAGTTCTTC. Amino acid sequence: CASTPLAGVVNEQFF.

This chain links TRBV7-2 with TRBJ2-1; no clear D gene. Trimming cost V 5 bases and J 0 bases, with 8 bases left between them. The CDR3 has 14 amino acids. CDR1 SGHTA and CDR2 FQGNSA come from the germline V gene. The CDR3 DNA reads TGTGCCAGCAGCCCCCATAGCTCCTACAATGAGCAGTTCTTC. Translating gives CASSPHSSYNEQFF.

The chain joins TRBV30 to TRBJ1-5, with a tentative D call TRBD1 (5 bases). The germline V and J ends were trimmed by 4 bases and 5 bases, with 12 bases remaining between them. CDR3 length: 13 amino acids. Germline CDR1 is GTSNPN and CDR2 is SVGIG (reference sequence). CDR3 in amino acids: CAWTGTTDQPQHF. The CDR3 region has the DNA TGTGCCTGGACTGGGACTACAGATCAGCCCCAGCATTTT.

The genes are TRBV7-2 and TRBJ1-5; D possibly corresponds to TRBD1 (5 bases). Germline assignment: CDR1 SGHTA and CDR2 FQGNSA. Trimming pared 5 bases from V and 6 bases from J, leaving 11 bases between. The CDR3 is made up of 13 amino acids. The CDR3 DNA reads TGTGCCAGCAGCCTTCAGGGTAGTCAGCCCCAGCATTTT. Translated, it gives CASSLQGSQPQHF.

V usage is TRBV13 and J usage is TRBJ2-5; 8 bases are a match to TRBD2. This CDR3 spans 14 amino acids. V lost 5 bases, J lost 3 bases, and 5 bases stayed unmatched. Germline CDR1 and CDR2: PRHDT and FYEKMQ (reference sequence). For the CDR3, the DNA is TGTGCCAGCAGCCCCGGGGGGGTGAAAGAGACCCAGTACTTC. Amino acid sequence: CASSPGGVKETQYF.

The V and J genes are TRBV11-2 and TRBJ2-3; 7 nucleotides align to TRBD2. The CDR3 length is 15 residues. The ends lost 3 bases at V and 2 bases at J; junction bases unmatched: 5. Germline CDR1 SGHAT, CDR2 FQNNGV. CDR3 coding DNA: TGTGCCAGCAGCTTTGAGCGGGGATACACAGATACGCAGTATTTT. It encodes CASSFERGYTDTQYF.

V usage is TRBV2 and J usage is TRBJ1-6; a possible D gene is TRBD1 (6 bases). CDR3 length: 15 amino acids. The germline V and J ends were trimmed by 1 base and 8 bases, with 12 bases remaining between them. The germline gives CDR1 SNHLY, CDR2 FYNNEI. The DNA of the CDR3 is TGTGCCAGCAGTGAAGAAACAGGGCGTCATTCACCCCTCCACTTT. It specifies CASSEETGRHSPLHF.

This chain joins TRBV5-4 and TRBJ2-3; 9 bases are shared with TRBD2. Losses at the gene ends were 5 bases for V and 3 bases for J; bases not matched to a gene: 10. The CDR3 is 16 amino acids. Germline CDR1 and CDR2: SGHNT and YYREEE (reference sequence). CDR3: CASRPRGLAGTDTQYF. CDR3 sequence (DNA): TGTGCCAGCAGACCCAGGGGACTAGCCGGGACAGATACGCAGTATTTT.

The chain joins TRBV5-1 to TRBJ2-1; TRBD2 is a possible D gene (5 bases). The CDR3 spans 13 residues. Trimming took off 2 bases at V and 5 bases at J, with 8 bases between the two ends. CDR1 and CDR2 (germline): SGHRS, YFSETQ. Here the CDR3 DNA reads TGCGCCAGCAGCTTATCCGGGAACAATGAGCAGTTCTTC. Translation gives CASSLSGNNEQFF.

V and J are TRBV9 and TRBJ2-1; possible D gene TRBD1, 5 bases. The ends were cut back, 3 bases at V and 7 bases at J, with 14 bases in the middle. Germline V gives CDR1 SGDLS, CDR2 YYNGEE. CDR3 length equals 14 residues. CDR3 sequence: CASSGRSRGNEQFF. Written as DNA, the CDR3 is TGTGCCAGCAGCGGGCGTTCTAGGGGAAATGAGCAGTTCTTC.

CDR3 residues: CASSQDRVGGYTF. CDR3 in DNA: TGTGCCAGCAGCCAAGATCGGGTGGGTGGCTACACCTTC. This chain joins TRBV4-2 and TRBJ1-2; D remains unclear. This CDR3 contains 13 residues. V was clipped by 0 bases and J by 7 bases, with 9 bases between them. CDR1 LGHNA and CDR2 YNFKEQ come from the germline V gene.

The chain employs TRBV4-1 and TRBJ1-1, with TRBD1 matching over 7 bases. There are 16 residues in the CDR3. Unmatched junction bases numbered 8, after V lost 4 bases and J lost 0 bases. Germline-derived CDR1 and CDR2 are MGHRA and YSYEKL. CDR3 coding DNA: TGCGCCAGCAGCCTTCGACGGACAGGATTGAACACTGAAGCTTTCTTT. It codes for CASSLRRTGLNTEAFF.

The chain uses TRBV30 and TRBJ1-5; tentative D call: TRBD1 (6 bases). Per germline, CDR1 GTSNPN and CDR2 SVGIG (reference sequence). The ends were cut back, 0 bases at V and 4 bases at J, with 10 bases in the middle. This CDR3 has 14 residues. The CDR3 DNA sequence: TGTGCCTGGAGTGTATTAGGGGGAAATCAGCCCCAGCATTTT. Translated: CAWSVLGGNQPQHF.

This rearrangement joins TRBV10-3 to TRBJ2-1; perhaps TRBD2 as D (5 bases). Germline lookup yields CDR1 ENHRY and CDR2 SYGVKD. There are 15 residues in the CDR3. V shed 8 bases and J shed 0 bases, with 14 bases lying between them. The CDR3 DNA follows: TGTGCCATCCTAGACCAGCGGAGCTCCTACAATGAGCAGTTCTTC. This codes for CAILDQRSSYNEQFF.

The chain carries TRBV6-6 and TRBJ1-6; D gene unclear. The CDR3 extends over 15 amino acids. Trimming stripped 0 bases from V and 7 bases from J, with 10 bases between. Germline values: CDR1 MNHNY, CDR2 SVGAGI (reference sequence). In nucleotides, the CDR3 is TGTGCCAGCAGTTACTCCAGGACGGGAAATTCACCCCTCCACTTT. It codes for CASSYSRTGNSPLHF.

The chain employs TRBV18 and TRBJ2-1; D may be TRBD1 (5 bases). The CDR3 has 14 residues. V was shortened by 4 bases and J by 0 bases, with 7 bases between the two germline ends. Germline-derived CDR1 and CDR2 are KGHSH and LQKENI. The DNA of the CDR3 is TGTGCCAGCTCACTAGACAGCTCCTACAATGAGCAGTTCTTC. This codes for CASSLDSSYNEQFF. The variable domain in full, with the rest retrieved from reference TRBV18 and TRBJ2-1, is NAGVMQNPRHLVRRRGQEARLRCSPMKGHSHVYWYRQLPEEGLKFMVYLQKENIIDESGMPKERFSAEFPKEGPSILRIQQVVRGDSAAYFCASSLDSSYNEQFFGPGTRLTVL.